This T cell receptor beta chain stems from a study of blood T cell repertoires in COVID-19. The wider study: Both acute and convalescent COVID-19 samples were obtained from the United States, Italy and Spain.

Participant ages covered about 18 to 89 years across 24 US areas. Allocation to cohorts depended on clinical history reported by the participants. Method: immunoSEQ multiplex PCR; TCRdb's copy keeps in-frame clones and lacks some. The profile shows around 250,000 clones, around 85% of them singletons. This CDR3 spans 13 amino acids. V lost 10 bases to trimming and J lost 5 bases; unmatched junction nucleotides: 8. Sequencing was done on a sample of PBMCs or T cells enriched from blood (not recorded which). This sequence was found in a woman aged 45 to 65 with acute COVID-19. The chain employs TRBV12-3 or TRBV12-4 and TRBJ2-1; 7 bases are a match to TRBD1. The CDR3 is CATRQGADNEQFF. For the CDR3, the DNA is TGTGCCACCAGACAGGGTGCGGACAATGAGCAGTTCTTC.